Listed below are T cell receptor beta chains from one sample, sequenced in a study of cytomegalovirus exposure and HLA in healthy donors. Profiling relied on immunoSEQ multiplex PCR, and the TCRdb table lists in-frame clones only, not all of them. The sample records roughly 250,000 clones, around two thirds being singletons. The sequenced material came from PBMCs. Every receptor here comes from a female donor in good health and CMV-seronegative. The conserved cysteine and the conserved F or W are not part of the CDR3 here.

j_call,v_call,cdr3_aa
TRBJ1-4,TRBV6-5,ASSYGALPGELF
TRBJ1-2,TRBV2,ASIGRNGYT
TRBJ1-6,TRBV6-1,ASSPTQGARSPLH
TRBJ2-5,TRBV27,ASGTGHSPEGQETQY
TRBJ2-1,TRBV7-9,SSSQGLAGNNEQF
TRBJ2-7,TRBV9,ASSKGLAGVVYEQY
TRBJ1-1,TRBV19,ASSMGPDRVDTEAF
TRBJ2-2,TRBV28,ASSWTSMNTGELF
TRBJ1-4,TRBV5-1,ASSLGRATNEKLF
TRBJ2-7,TRBV28,ASSLQGSKQY
TRBJ2-7,TRBV27,ASRRPGLAGKNEQY
TRBJ2-6,TRBV5-5,ASSSDSPGGANVLT
TRBJ1-5,TRBV6-6,ASRKSAAGGYQPQH
TRBJ1-1,TRBV5-1,ASSLTGAENTEAF
TRBJ2-3,TRBV7-9,ASSFPYRTDTQY
TRBJ1-1,TRBV4-1,ASSLGWGPNTEAF
TRBJ1-1,TRBV6-5,ASSYSGAGVQTEAF
TRBJ2-5,TRBV7-9,ASSLGGEETQY
TRBJ2-5,TRBV7-9,SSSLNGLQETQY
TRBJ2-2,TRBV7-9,ASRIAGEGIGELF
TRBJ1-4,TRBV12-5,ASGLVSRGLRGSANEKLF
TRBJ2-1,TRBV6-1,ASSGEGRVQIVDYNEQF
TRBJ2-3,TRBV5-1,ASSLMAGADTQY
TRBJ2-1,TRBV27,ASRLAGGSYNEQF
TRBJ1-2,TRBV29-1,SVPGGTHYGYT
TRBJ2-7,TRBV13,ASSQTSGSHEQY
TRBJ1-2,TRBV5-3,ARSVKRLWGYT
TRBJ2-1,TRBV7-6,ASRAAGGAFNEQF
TRBJ2-2,TRBV7-9,ASSLRTSGANTGELF
TRBJ2-3,TRBV4-1,ASSQEWSGRGTQY
NA,TRBV27,ASSFGLAGRPDEQY
TRBJ2-2,TRBV21-1,ASSKGKRQGNPGELF
TRBJ2-2,TRBV27,AGSLYGQGARSDGELF
TRBJ2-5,TRBV28,ASLSLGLAGIEVLSGTQY
TRBJ2-7,TRBV29-1,SVLGASYEPQY
TRBJ2-7,TRBV5-1,ASSLVTGNHEQY
TRBJ1-5,TRBV4-1,ASSQTYSQPQH
TRBJ2-1,TRBV7-9,ASSPPVLAGNYNEQF
TRBJ2-2,TRBV28,ASSTRAGEAGELF
TRBJ2-5,TRBV13,ASSRTIQETQY
TRBJ2-5,TRBV20-1,SALQETQY
TRBJ1-2,TRBV6-1,ASTPMEDVGGYT
TRBJ2-3,TRBV7-9,ASSLQGQGPMNTQY
TRBJ1-1,TRBV5-1,ASSAQGGHTEAF
TRBJ2-7,TRBV4-1,ASSQAGSYEQY
TRBJ2-5,TRBV27,ASSRRQVAETQY
TRBJ2-7,TRBV7-2,ASSLVPSFYEQY
TRBJ2-3,TRBV4-1,ASSQGRTDGKKY
TRBJ1-2,TRBV11-2,ASSLVTNGYGYT
TRBJ1-1,TRBV19,ASSPLEWPSGETEAF
TRBJ2-7,TRBV6-6,ASSVEREQY
TRBJ2-7,TRBV6-5,ASSYSTTRGGEQY
TRBJ2-7,TRBV28,ASSQPGEGYEQY
TRBJ2-7,TRBV7-2,ASSLLAPYEQY
TRBJ2-7,TRBV6-5,ASSGYRVDYEQY
TRBJ2-1,TRBV11-3,ASSPGTRNEQF
TRBJ1-1,TRBV6-4,ASSGAWANTEAF
TRBJ2-7,TRBV15,ATSRDYTSGNHEQY
TRBJ2-3,TRBV19,ASSIEEWRDTQY
TRBJ1-5,TRBV2,ASSRDRDQPQH